The 5 T cell receptor beta chains presented below share a single source sample, sequenced in a study of cytomegalovirus exposure and HLA in healthy donors listed by TCRdb under 2017. Library preparation employed the immunoSEQ multiplex PCR assay. For the multiplex PCR, a mixture combining 60 forward primers for TCR Vbeta segments and 13 reverse primers for TCR Jbeta segments was used. This is the immuneACCESS table as TCRdb keeps it, with only in-frame sequences that have V and J called. A part of the clones is gone; compared with another copy, unresolved V genes explain less than half, and the rest is unexplained. Recorded for this sample are more than 85,000 clones; around three quarters of them occurred a single time. Around 3% of the sample is in the top ten clones. The material sequenced was PBMCs. Every receptor here comes from a male donor in good health and CMV-seropositive.

As DNA, the CDR3 is TGTGCCAGCAGCGTAGCGGGGGAAACCTACGAGCAGTACTTC. Translating gives CASSVAGETYEQYF. The chain has TRBV9 and TRBJ2-7; D is perhaps TRBD2 (6 bases). In germline, CDR1 is SGDLS, CDR2 YYNGEE. Trimming took 0 bases from V and 2 from J, leaving 9 bases between them. The CDR3 consists of 14 residues.

V usage is TRBV29-1 and J usage is TRBJ1-2, with a weak D call TRBD1 (6 bases). The V end was cut by 3 bases, the J end by 6 bases, with 11 bases between. This CDR3 is 12 amino acids long. The germline gives CDR1 SQVTM, CDR2 ANQGSEA. CDR3 protein: CSVEGQGNGYTF. CDR3 bases: TGCAGCGTTGAGGGTCAGGGGAATGGCTACACCTTC.

The chain combines TRBV7-3 with TRBJ2-3; 10 positions match TRBD2. With V trimmed by 2 bases and J by 1 base, 3 bases remained unmatched. CDR3 size: 16 residues. Germline-derived CDR1 and CDR2 are SGHTA and FQGTGA. The CDR3: CASSLGSGGGTDTQYF. The CDR3 DNA reads TGTGCCAGCAGCTTAGGAAGCGGGGGGGGCACAGATACGCAGTATTTT. Full variable domain (missing parts from reference TRBV7-3 and TRBJ2-3): GAGVSQTPSNKVTEKGKYVELRCDPISGHTALYWYRQSLGQGPEFLIYFQGTGAADDSGLPNDRFFAVRPEGSVSTLKIQRTERGDSAVYLCASSLGSGGGTDTQYFGPGTRLTVL.

CDR3 sequence: CASSTLPMRFQETQYF. CDR3 bases: TGTGCCAGCAGCACCTTGCCTATGCGGTTCCAAGAGACCCAGTACTTC. The rearrangement links TRBV21-1 to TRBJ2-5; TRBD2, the table's D call, lacks a check against the DNA. TRBV21-1 is annotated as a pseudogene. The length of the CDR3 is 16 residues.

The genes are TRBV5-1 and TRBJ2-1; 7 bases align to TRBD1. V gave up 2 bases and J gave up 8 bases; unmatched junction bases: 10. Per germline, CDR1 SGHRS and CDR2 YFSETQ. This CDR3 spans 15 amino acids. Here the CDR3 reads CASSLAGTAGDEQFF. The CDR3 DNA follows: TGCGCCAGCAGCTTAGCCGGGACAGCTGGAGATGAGCAGTTCTTC. The whole variable domain, filled in from reference TRBV5-1 and TRBJ2-1, reads KAGVTQTPRYLIKTRGQQVTLSCSPISGHRSVSWYQQTPGQGLQFLFEYFSETQRNKGNFPGRFSGRQFSNSRSEMNVSTLELGDSALYLCASSLAGTAGDEQFFGPGTRLTVL.